What follows are 21 T cell receptor beta chains derived from one specimen sequenced in a study of blood T cell repertoires in COVID-19. Data came from immunoSEQ multiplex PCR; TCRdb stores just in-frame clones and leaves some out. This sample carries about 270,000 clones, 88% of them seen once, and the ten largest clones take roughly 4%. Specimen: peripheral blood. All receptors come from a man aged 55 to 70 who had recovered from COVID-19.

This sequence joins TRBV9 and TRBJ1-1; a possible D gene is TRBD1 (6 bases). This CDR3 comprises 16 residues. Looked up from germline, CDR1 is SGDLS and CDR2 is YYNGEE. V lost 0 bases and J 1 base, leaving 13 bases between the germline ends. The CDR3 is CASSVEGGARNTEAFF. The CDR3 nucleotides read TGTGCCAGCAGCGTAGAAGGGGGGGCTAGGAACACTGAAGCTTTCTTT.

The chain employs TRBV7-9 and TRBJ1-2; TRBD1 matches 7 bases. V was clipped by 2 bases and J by 8 bases; unmatched bases: 11. Germline V CDR1 and CDR2: SEHNR, FQNEAQ (reference sequence). The CDR3 has 15 amino acids. CDR3 sequence (DNA): TGTGCCAGCAGCTTATCCGACAGGGAGAGAGAAGGCTACACCTTC. Its protein product is CASSLSDREREGYTF.

J is TRBJ1-3 and V is TRBV7-6; possibly TRBD1 for D (5 bases). The CDR3 consists of 14 residues. V lost 0 bases to trimming and J lost 2 bases, with 5 bases between them. In germline, CDR1 is SGHVS, CDR2 FNYEAQ. CDR3 sequence reads: CASSLATAGNTIYF. The CDR3 nucleotides are TGTGCCAGCAGCTTAGCGACAGCTGGAAACACCATATATTTT.

The chain uses TRBV3-1 (or the pseudogene TRBV3-2) and TRBJ2-5; 8 bases align to TRBD2. The germline V gene has CDR1 LGHDT and CDR2 YNNKEL (reference sequence). The junction had 11 bases not matched to a gene; V was cut back by 3 bases and J by 5 bases. The CDR3 extends over 16 amino acids. The DNA of the CDR3 is TGTGCCAGCAGCCAGGTCGGGACTAGTGGGATGGAGACCCAGTACTTC. Amino acids: CASSQVGTSGMETQYF.

The chain links TRBV6-1 to TRBJ1-6, with a possible D match to TRBD1 (5 bases). The germline CDR1 and CDR2 sequences are MNHNS and SASEGT. The CDR3 runs 20 residues. V lost 3 bases to trimming and J lost 1 base, with 22 bases between them. CDR3 residues: CASSDYLWGPGQSYNSPLHF. CDR3 in DNA: TGTGCCAGCAGTGATTATTTATGGGGCCCCGGGCAATCCTATAATTCACCCCTCCACTTT.

The gene calls are TRBV5-4 and TRBJ2-7; 10 bases align to TRBD2. The junction had 16 bases not matched to a gene; V was cut back by 4 bases and J by 12 bases. This CDR3 region has 15 residues. Germline V lookup: CDR1 SGHNT, CDR2 YYREEE (reference sequence). The CDR3 protein is CASSGGGTSAERGYF. The CDR3 region has the DNA TGTGCCAGCAGCGGGGGAGGGACTAGCGCAGAAAGAGGGTACTTC. Based on the CDR3 plus reference TRBV5-4 and TRBJ2-7, the full variable domain is ETGVTQSPTHLIKTRGQQVTLRCSSQSGHNTVSWYQQALGQGPQFIFQYYREEENGRGNFPPRFSGLQFPNYSSELNVNALELDDSALYLCASSGGGTSAERGYFGPGTRLTVT.

The chain has TRBV18 and TRBJ1-5, with 9 bases lining up with TRBD1. The CDR3 covers 14 residues. Per the germline V gene, CDR1 is KGHSH and CDR2 is LQKENI. Trimming at V came to 2 bases and at J to 5 bases, leaving 1 base not matched to a gene. The CDR3: CASSPGTGHQPQHF. The CDR3 coding sequence is TGTGCCAGCTCACCAGGGACAGGGCATCAGCCCCAGCATTTT.

The rearrangement links TRBV18 to TRBJ1-2; 9 nucleotides match TRBD1. CDR3 length equals 14 residues. The junction had 3 bases not matched to a gene; V was cut back by 0 bases and J by 7 bases. Germline-derived CDR1 and CDR2 are KGHSH and LQKENI. CDR3 nucleotide sequence: TGTGCCAGCTCACCACCAGGGACAGGGAGTGGCTACACCTTC. This gives the protein CASSPPGTGSGYTF.

For the CDR3, the DNA is TGTGCCAGCAGCCAAGATGCAGGGGCGAGGAATTCACCCCTCCACTTT. It yields the protein CASSQDAGARNSPLHF. The chain uses TRBV4-2 and TRBJ1-6; tentative D call: TRBD1 (6 bases). The CDR3 runs 16 residues. CDR1 LGHNA and CDR2 YNFKEQ come from the germline V gene. V was trimmed by 0 bases and J by 7 bases, leaving 13 bases between them.

The chain couples TRBV7-9 to TRBJ2-7, with 8 bases fitting TRBD1. The trim removed 4 bases at V and 0 bases at J, leaving 5 bases unmatched. The CDR3 is 15 amino acids. Germline V gene sequence: CDR1 SEHNR, CDR2 FQNEAQ (reference sequence). The CDR3 DNA reads TGTGCCAGCAGCTCGGGACAGGCCGGCTCCTACGAGCAGTACTTC. The encoded protein is CASSSGQAGSYEQYF.

J is TRBJ2-1 and V is TRBV5-6; the D is unclear. V shed 3 bases and J shed 8 bases, with 9 bases lying between them. The CDR3 runs to 12 residues. Per the germline V gene, CDR1 is SGHDT and CDR2 is YYEEEE. CDR3 region: CASSSVNYEQFF. The CDR3 DNA sequence: TGTGCCAGCAGCTCCGTAAATTATGAGCAGTTCTTC.

J is TRBJ1-1 and V is TRBV15; a possible D gene is TRBD1 (5 bases). Trimming pared 1 base from V and 0 bases from J, leaving 15 bases between. This CDR3 region has 17 residues. The germline V gene encodes CDR1 LNHNV and CDR2 YYDKDF (reference sequence). CDR3 region: CATSRVPGQGMNTEAFF. As DNA, the CDR3 is TGTGCCACCAGCAGAGTGCCCGGACAAGGGATGAACACTGAAGCTTTCTTT.

CDR3 DNA sequence: TGTGCCAGCAGCTTTGGACAGAAAAATTCACCCCTCCACTTT. Its protein product is CASSFGQKNSPLHF. This chain uses TRBV7-2 with TRBJ1-6, with D maybe TRBD1 (6 bases). Trimming left V 3 bases short and J 7 bases short, with 10 bases between. The CDR3 contains 14 residues. Germline V gene sequence: CDR1 SGHTA, CDR2 FQGNSA. Filled out from reference TRBV7-2 and TRBJ1-6, the complete variable domain reads GAGVSQSPSNKVTEKGKDVELRCDPISGHTALYWYRQSLGQGLEFLIYFQGNSAPDKSGLPSDRFSAERTGGSVSTLTIQRTQQEDSAVYLCASSFGQKNSPLHFGNGTRLTVT.

The chain combines TRBV3-1 (or the pseudogene TRBV3-2) with TRBJ2-3; 8 nucleotides agree with TRBD2. V lost 1 base and J lost 8; bases outside the gene matches: 17. The CDR3 totals 18 residues. CDR1 and CDR2 from the germline V gene are LGHDT and YNNKEL (reference sequence). The CDR3 spells CASSQGPAGGSNPATQYF. CDR3 nucleotide sequence: TGTGCCAGCAGCCAAGGGCCCGCGGGGGGCTCGAATCCGGCTACGCAGTATTTT.

V is TRBV6-5 and J is TRBJ1-5; D might be TRBD1 (5 bases). V shed 7 bases and J shed 4 bases, with 17 bases lying between them. The CDR3 runs to 15 residues. CDR1 MNHEY and CDR2 SVGAGI come from the germline V gene. This CDR3 is CASKPSQAINQPQHF. For the CDR3, the DNA is TGTGCCAGCAAACCCTCACAGGCGATTAATCAGCCCCAGCATTTT.

The chain links TRBV6-1 to TRBJ2-7; tentative D call: TRBD1 (6 bases). This CDR3 is 15 amino acids long. CDR1 MNHNS and CDR2 SASEGT come from the germline V gene. Deletions cut 2 bases from V and 3 bases from J, with 14 bases between. Here the CDR3 DNA reads TGTGCCAGCAGTGAACGACAGGAAGCCCTCTACGAGCAGTACTTC. As protein: CASSERQEALYEQYF.

The rearrangement joins TRBV4-2 to TRBJ2-1; TRBD1 matches 8 bases. Trimming took 4 bases from V and 8 from J; bases not matched to a gene: 13. The CDR3 has 16 amino acids. CDR1 LGHNA and CDR2 YNFKEQ come from the germline V gene. CDR3 protein: CASSRPLGQGLHEQFF. The CDR3 bases are TGTGCCAGCAGCCGACCCCTTGGACAGGGCCTCCATGAGCAGTTCTTC.

The chain employs TRBV7-8 and TRBJ2-7; 9 bases map to TRBD1. The CDR3 consists of 16 residues. Germline trimming cut 2 bases from V and 3 bases from J; bases unmatched to any gene: 8. Germline values: CDR1 SGHVS, CDR2 FQNEAQ. In nucleotides, the CDR3 is TGTGCCAGCAGCTTATCATTTCTGGGACAGGGCTACGAGCAGTACTTC. Encoded protein: CASSLSFLGQGYEQYF.

The rearrangement joins TRBV6-2 or TRBV6-3 to TRBJ2-2; TRBD1 matches at 9 bases. V dropped 5 bases and J dropped 0; count of bases not matched to a gene: 7. In germline, CDR1 is MNHEY, CDR2 SVGEGT. There are 17 residues in the CDR3. The CDR3 region is CASSPYRGLSNTGELFF. The CDR3 region has the DNA TGTGCCAGCAGTCCCTACAGGGGGCTCTCGAACACCGGGGAGCTGTTTTTT.

The V call is TRBV5-4, the J call TRBJ1-2; a possible D gene is TRBD1 (6 bases). Germline values: CDR1 SGHNT, CDR2 YYREEE (reference sequence). V was pared by 0 bases and J by 12 bases, with 18 bases between. The CDR3 has 14 residues. CDR3 DNA: TGTGCCAGCAGCTTGGGACAGGACCCCCCTAAGGACACCTTC. Its translation is CASSLGQDPPKDTF.

This clone was recorded many times. V is TRBV19 and J is TRBJ1-1; TRBD1 aligns across 7 bases. The J segment lost 1 base and the V segment lost 4 bases, leaving 3 bases of the junction unmatched. The V gene's germline CDR1 is LNHDA and CDR2 SQIVND (reference sequence). The CDR3 sequence is 14 residues long. CDR3 loop: CASSTDRTNTEAFF. In DNA, the CDR3 is TGTGCCAGTAGTACGGACAGGACGAACACTGAAGCTTTCTTT.